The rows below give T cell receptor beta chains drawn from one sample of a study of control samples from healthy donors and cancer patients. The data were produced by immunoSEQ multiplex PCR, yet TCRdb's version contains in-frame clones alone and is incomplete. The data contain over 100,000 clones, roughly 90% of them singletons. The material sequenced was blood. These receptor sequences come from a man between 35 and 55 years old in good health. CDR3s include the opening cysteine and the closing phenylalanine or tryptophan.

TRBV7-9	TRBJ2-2	CASRKGDTGELFF
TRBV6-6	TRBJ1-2	CASSSTPGGLGGYTF
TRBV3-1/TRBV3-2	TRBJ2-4	CASSQEAGSLAKNIQYF
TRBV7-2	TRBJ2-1	CASSLSTRAYNEQFF
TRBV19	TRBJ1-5	CASSMTVSNQPQHF
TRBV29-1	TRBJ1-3	CSVLRGPGNTIYF
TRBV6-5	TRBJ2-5	CASTVKGGVETQYF
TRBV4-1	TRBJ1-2	CASSFGDGYTF
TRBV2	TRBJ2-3	CASSGALPWSDTQYF
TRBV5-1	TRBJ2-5	CASSFGRSEETQYF
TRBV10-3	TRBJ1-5	CAISATRGPQPQHF
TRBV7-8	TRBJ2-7	CASTNQESGKLYEQYF
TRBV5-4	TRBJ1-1	CASSWGIVEGGSSEAFF
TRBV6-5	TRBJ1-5	CASSFSRDQPQHF
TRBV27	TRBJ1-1	CASSFSTSGNTEAFF
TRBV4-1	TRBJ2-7	CASSQLDRSSYEQYF
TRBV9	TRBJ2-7	CASSVGLAGAGSYEQYF
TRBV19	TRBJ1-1	CASSTGMNTEAFF
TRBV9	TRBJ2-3	CASSARTPSTDTQYF
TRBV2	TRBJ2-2	CASSLTSGGPNTGELFF
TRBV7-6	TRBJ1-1	CASSLLGKGPMNTEAFF
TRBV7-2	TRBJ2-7	CASSYSREQYF
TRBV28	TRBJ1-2	CASSLLAGNGYTF
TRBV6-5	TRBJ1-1	CASSARQGGNTEAFF
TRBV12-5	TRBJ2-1	CASAAVNKYNEQFF
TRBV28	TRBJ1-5	CASSLVAGAGNQPQHF
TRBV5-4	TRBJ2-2	CASSLDRGFFTGELFF
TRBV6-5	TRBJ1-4	CASRTGTRGEKLFF
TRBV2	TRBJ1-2	CASSGQTYGYTF
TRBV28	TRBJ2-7	CASMTFGEQYF
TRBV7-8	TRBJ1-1	CASSPSQVLVAEAFF
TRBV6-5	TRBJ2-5	CATVRGETQYF
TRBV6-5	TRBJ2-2	CASRRSSGNTGELFF
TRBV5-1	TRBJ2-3	CASSSSPGQGAGDTQYF
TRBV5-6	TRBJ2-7	CASSLVVSREQYF
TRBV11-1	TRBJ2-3	CASSLGRLDTQYF
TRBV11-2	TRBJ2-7	CASSSPWDYEQYF
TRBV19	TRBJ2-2	CASSIRGGVNTGELFF
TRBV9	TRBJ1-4	CASSVGPPGGGRKLFF